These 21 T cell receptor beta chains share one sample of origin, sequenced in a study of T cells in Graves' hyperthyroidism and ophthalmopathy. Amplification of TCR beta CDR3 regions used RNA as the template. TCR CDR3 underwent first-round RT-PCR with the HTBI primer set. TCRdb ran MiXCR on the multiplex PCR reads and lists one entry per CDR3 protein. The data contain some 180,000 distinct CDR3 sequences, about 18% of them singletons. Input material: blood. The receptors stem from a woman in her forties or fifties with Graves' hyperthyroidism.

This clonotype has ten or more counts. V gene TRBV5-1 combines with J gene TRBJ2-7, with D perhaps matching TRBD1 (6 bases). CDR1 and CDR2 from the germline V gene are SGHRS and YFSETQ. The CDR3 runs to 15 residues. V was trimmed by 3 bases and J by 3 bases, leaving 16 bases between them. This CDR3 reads CASSSGSGQLYEQYF. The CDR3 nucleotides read TGCGCCAGCAGCTCGGGGTCCGGACAGCTCTACGAGCAGTACTTC.

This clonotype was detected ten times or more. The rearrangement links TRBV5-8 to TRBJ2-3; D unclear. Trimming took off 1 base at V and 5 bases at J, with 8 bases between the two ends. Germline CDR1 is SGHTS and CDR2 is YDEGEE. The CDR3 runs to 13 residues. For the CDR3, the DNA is TGTGCCAGCAGCTTGAAGTCGGGAGATACGCAGTATTTT. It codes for CASSLKSGDTQYF. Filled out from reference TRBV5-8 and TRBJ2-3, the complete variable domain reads EAGVTQSPTHLIKTRGQQATLRCSPISGHTSVYWYQQALGLGLQFLLWYDEGEERNRGNFPPRFSGRQFPNYSSELNVNALELEDSALYLCASSLKSGDTQYFGPGTRLTVL.

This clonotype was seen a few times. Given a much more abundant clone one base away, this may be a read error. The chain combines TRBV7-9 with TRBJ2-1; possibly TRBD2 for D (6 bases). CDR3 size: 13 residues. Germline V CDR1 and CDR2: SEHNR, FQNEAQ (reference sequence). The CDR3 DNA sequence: TGTGCCGGCAGCTTGACGGGAGTACATGAGCAGTTCTTC. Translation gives CAGSLTGVHEQFF.

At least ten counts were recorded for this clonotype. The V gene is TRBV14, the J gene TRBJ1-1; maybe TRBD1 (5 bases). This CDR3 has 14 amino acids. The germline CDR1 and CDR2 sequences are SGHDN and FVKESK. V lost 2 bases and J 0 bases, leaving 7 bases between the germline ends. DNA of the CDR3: TGTGCCAGCAGCCAAAGACAGCTGAACACTGAAGCTTTCTTT. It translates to CASSQRQLNTEAFF. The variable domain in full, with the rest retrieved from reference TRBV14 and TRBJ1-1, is EAGVTQFPSHSVIEKGQTVTLRCDPISGHDNLYWYRRVMGKEIKFLLHFVKESKQDESGMPNNRFLAERTGGTYSTLKVQPAELEDSGVYFCASSQRQLNTEAFFGQGTRLTVV.

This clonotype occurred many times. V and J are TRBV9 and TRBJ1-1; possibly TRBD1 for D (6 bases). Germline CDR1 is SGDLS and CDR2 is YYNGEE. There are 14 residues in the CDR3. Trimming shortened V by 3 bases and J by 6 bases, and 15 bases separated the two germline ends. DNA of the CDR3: TGTGCCAGCAGCGGGGACAACCCTTGGGCTGAAGCTTTCTTT. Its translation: CASSGDNPWAEAFF.

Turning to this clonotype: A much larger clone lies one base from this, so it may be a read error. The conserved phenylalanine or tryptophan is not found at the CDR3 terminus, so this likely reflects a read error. Written as DNA, the CDR3 is TGTGCCAGCAGCCTTAGCGGGGTCCAAGAGACCCAGTACCTC. It codes for CASSLSGVQETQYL. The chain employs TRBV7-2 and TRBJ2-5, with 8 nucleotides matching TRBD2. The CDR3 runs to 14 residues. Germline CDR1 SGHTA, CDR2 FQGNSA. V dropped 5 bases and J dropped 1; count of bases not matched to a gene: 3.

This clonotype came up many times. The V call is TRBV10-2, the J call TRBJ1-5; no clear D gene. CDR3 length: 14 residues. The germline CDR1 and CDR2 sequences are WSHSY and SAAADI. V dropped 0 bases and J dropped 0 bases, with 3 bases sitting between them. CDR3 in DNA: TGCGCCAGCAGTGAGTCGCATAGCAATCAGCCCCAGCATTTT. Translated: CASSESHSNQPQHF.

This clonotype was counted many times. The CDR3: CASSDPGTNTEAFF. The CDR3 nucleotides read TGTGCCAGCAGTGACCCGGGAACGAACACTGAAGCTTTCTTT. The V and J genes are TRBV2 and TRBJ1-1; D is unresolved. The V and J ends lost 3 bases and 1 base respectively, with 9 bases between them. CDR3 length: 14 residues. Germline CDR1 reads SNHLY; CDR2 reads FYNNEI.

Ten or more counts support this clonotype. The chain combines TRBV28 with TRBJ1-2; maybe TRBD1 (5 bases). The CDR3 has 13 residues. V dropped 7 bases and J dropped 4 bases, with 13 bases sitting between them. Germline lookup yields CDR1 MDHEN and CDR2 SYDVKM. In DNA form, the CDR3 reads TGTGCCAGCACACCGGGGCCTTCCTATGGCTACACCTTC. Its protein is CASTPGPSYGYTF.

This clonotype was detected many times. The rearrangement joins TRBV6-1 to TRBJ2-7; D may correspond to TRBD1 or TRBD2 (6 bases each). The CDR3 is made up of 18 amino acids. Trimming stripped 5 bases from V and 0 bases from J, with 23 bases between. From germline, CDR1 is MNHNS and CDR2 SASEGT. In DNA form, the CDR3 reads TGTGCCAGCAGTTCTCTAATTTTGCGGGACAAGAGCTCCTACGAGCAGTACTTC. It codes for CASSSLILRDKSSYEQYF.

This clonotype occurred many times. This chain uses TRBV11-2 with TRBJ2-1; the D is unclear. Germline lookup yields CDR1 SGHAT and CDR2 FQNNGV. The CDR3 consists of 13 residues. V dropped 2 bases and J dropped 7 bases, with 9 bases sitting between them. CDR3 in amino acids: CASSLSYRNEQFF. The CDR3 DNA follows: TGTGCCAGCAGCTTAAGCTATCGTAATGAGCAGTTCTTC.

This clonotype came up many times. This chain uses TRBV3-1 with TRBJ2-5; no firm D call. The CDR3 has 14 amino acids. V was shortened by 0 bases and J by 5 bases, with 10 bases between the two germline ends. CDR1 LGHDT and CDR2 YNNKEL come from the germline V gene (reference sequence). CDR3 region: CASSQDWSSETQYF. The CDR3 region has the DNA TGTGCCAGCAGCCAAGATTGGAGTTCCGAGACCCAGTACTTC.

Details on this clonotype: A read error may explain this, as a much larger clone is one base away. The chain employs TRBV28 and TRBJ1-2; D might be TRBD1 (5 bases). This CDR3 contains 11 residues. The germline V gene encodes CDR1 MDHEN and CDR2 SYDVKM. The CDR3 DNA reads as TGTACCAGCAGGGACCCCTATGGCTACACCTTC. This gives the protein CTSRDPYGYTF.

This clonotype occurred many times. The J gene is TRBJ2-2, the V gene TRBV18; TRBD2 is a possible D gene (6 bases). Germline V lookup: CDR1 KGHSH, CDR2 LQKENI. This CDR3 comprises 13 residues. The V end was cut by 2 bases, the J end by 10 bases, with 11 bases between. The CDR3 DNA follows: TGTGCCAGCTCACCAGGGGAGGCGGTGGAGCTGTTTTTT. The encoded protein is CASSPGEAVELFF.

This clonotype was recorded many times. This CDR3 is CASSVTSGGYNEQFF. In DNA, the CDR3 is TGTGCCAGCAGCGTGACTAGCGGGGGTTACAATGAGCAGTTCTTC. The J gene is TRBJ2-1, the V gene TRBV9; 12 bases are a match to TRBD2. After removal of 2 bases from V and 4 bases from J, the junction contained 1 base not matched to a gene. CDR1 SGDLS and CDR2 YYNGEE come from the germline V gene. The CDR3 is 15 residues long.

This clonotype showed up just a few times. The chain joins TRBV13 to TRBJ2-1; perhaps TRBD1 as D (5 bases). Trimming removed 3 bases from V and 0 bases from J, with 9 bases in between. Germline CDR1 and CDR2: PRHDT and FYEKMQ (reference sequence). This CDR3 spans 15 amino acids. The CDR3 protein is CASSLRQSSYNEQFF. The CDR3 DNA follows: TGTGCCAGCAGCTTGAGACAGAGCTCCTACAATGAGCAGTTCTTC.

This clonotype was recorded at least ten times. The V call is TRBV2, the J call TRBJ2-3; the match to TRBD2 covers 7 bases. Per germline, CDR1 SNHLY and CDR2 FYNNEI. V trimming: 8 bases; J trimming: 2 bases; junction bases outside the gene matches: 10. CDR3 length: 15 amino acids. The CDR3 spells CASGSGTTATDTQYF. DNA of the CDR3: TGTGCCAGCGGTTCCGGGACTACCGCCACAGATACGCAGTATTTT.

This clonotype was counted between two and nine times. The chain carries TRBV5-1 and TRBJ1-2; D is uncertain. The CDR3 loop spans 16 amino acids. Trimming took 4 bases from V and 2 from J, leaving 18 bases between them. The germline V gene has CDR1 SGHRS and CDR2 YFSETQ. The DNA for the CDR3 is TGCGCCAGCAGCCCCCTGGAACAGACGGGGAACTATGGCTACACCTTC. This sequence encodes CASSPLEQTGNYGYTF. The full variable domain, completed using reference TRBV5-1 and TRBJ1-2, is KAGVTQTPRYLIKTRGQQVTLSCSPISGHRSVSWYQQTPGQGLQFLFEYFSETQRNKGNFPGRFSGRQFSNSRSEMNVSTLELGDSALYLCASSPLEQTGNYGYTFGSGTRLTVV.

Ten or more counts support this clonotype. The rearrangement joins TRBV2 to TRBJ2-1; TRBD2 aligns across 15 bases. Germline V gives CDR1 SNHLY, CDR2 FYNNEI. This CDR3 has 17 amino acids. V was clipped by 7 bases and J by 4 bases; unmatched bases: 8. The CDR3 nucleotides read TGTGCCAGCATCCGACAAGGACTAGCGGGGGGGTACAATGAGCAGTTCTTC. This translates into CASIRQGLAGGYNEQFF.

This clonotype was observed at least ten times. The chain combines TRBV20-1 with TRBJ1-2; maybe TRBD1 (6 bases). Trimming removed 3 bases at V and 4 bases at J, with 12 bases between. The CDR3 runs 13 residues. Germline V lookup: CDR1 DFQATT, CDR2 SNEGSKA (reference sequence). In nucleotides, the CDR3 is TGCAGTGCTAGCGTCACAGGGAGCTATGGCTACACCTTC. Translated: CSASVTGSYGYTF.

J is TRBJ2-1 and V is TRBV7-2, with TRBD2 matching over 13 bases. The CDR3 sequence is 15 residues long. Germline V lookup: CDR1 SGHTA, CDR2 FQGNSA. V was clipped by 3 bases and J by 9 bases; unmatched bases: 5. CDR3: CASSFWTSGGSEQFF. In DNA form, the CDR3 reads TGTGCCAGCAGCTTTTGGACTAGCGGGGGAAGTGAGCAGTTCTTC.